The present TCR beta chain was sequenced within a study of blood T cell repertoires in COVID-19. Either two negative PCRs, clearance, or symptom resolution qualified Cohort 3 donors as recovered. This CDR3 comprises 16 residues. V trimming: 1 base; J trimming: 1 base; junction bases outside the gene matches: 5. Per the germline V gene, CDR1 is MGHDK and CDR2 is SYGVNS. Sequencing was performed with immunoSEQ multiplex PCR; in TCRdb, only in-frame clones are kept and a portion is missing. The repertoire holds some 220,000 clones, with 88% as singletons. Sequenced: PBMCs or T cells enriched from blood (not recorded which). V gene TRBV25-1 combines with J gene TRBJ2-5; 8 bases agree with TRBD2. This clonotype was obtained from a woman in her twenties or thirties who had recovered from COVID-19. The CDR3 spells CASSESLAGLQETQYF. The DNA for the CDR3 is TGTGCCAGCAGTGAATCTCTAGCGGGTCTCCAAGAGACCCAGTACTTC.